The T cell receptor (beta chain) described here comes from a study of response to subunit inactivated influenza vaccine (dated by TCRdb to the late 2010s). At the level of the whole study: Deep quantitative T cell receptor repertoire profiling was used in the study to track responses to a trivalent subunit inactivated influenza vaccine.

What the authors observed across the whole study: According to the authors, only a limited number of new T cells may be recruited by each seasonal influenza vaccination.

The germline V gene sets CDR1 to SQVTM and CDR2 to ANQGSEA. V is reduced by 7 bases and J by 2 bases, leaving a spacing of 8 bases between them. CDR3 length: 11 amino acids, cysteine to phenylalanine. Of the read, only the CDR3 DNA is kept; its 33 bases are in frame from base 1. The library was generated by RT-PCR. Data came from an Illumina HiSeq 2500. TCRdb reworked the public reads: Q25 trimming with fastp, MiXCR clone assembly, productive beta chains retained. One record per CDR3 amino acid sequence lists the most common genes and DNA. This sample gives fewer than 800,000 distinct CDR3 sequences in total; about a sixth of them show up just once. The ten top clones hold approximately 10% of the sample. In this sample, this clonotype turned up a few times. Its antigen remains undetermined. No base-level quality is on record; no much larger clone is a single base apart.

This sequence was found in a man between 50 and 59 years old who received an inactivated influenza vaccine. Donor details come from another sample of the same person, matched by shared clones. The chain is made from TRBV29-1 and TRBJ2-5; the D gene identity is not certain. Material: PBMCs from blood, obtained less than 13 days after vaccination. The DNA sequence is as follows: TGCAGCGCCGCGTGGCAAGAGACCCAGTACTTC. Translation gives CSAAWQETQYF. Reference TRBV29-1 and TRBJ2-5 proteins supply the regions before and after the CDR3; the full variable domain is: SAVISQKPSRDICQRGTSLTIQCQVDSQVTMMFWYRQQPGQSLTLIATANQGSEATYESGFVIDKFPISRPNLTFSTLTVSNMSPEDSSIYLCSAAWQETQYFGPGTRLLVL.